The clone carrying this T cell receptor beta chain appeared a few times. Its antigen is currently unknown. The data are from a study of beta chain features in type 1 diabetes. Via CD45RO/CCR7/CD25/CD127/CD95/CD27, cells of the CD4+ naive, central memory, regulatory and stem cell-like memory subsets were sorted. With 5 bases removed from V and 4 bases from J, the gap between germline ends came to 14 bases. From germline, CDR1 is SGHVS and CDR2 FQNEAQ. This CDR3 is 14 amino acids long. Expressed TCRB transcripts got sequenced, as all isolated RNA was reverse transcribed. Some clones are missing from TCRdb's copy, which holds only in-frame ones; the method was immunoSEQ multiplex PCR. The data contain under 850,000 clones, 13% of them singletons. Study outcomes and limitations: In every one of the four CD4+ subsets, TCRB CDR3s were moderately but significantly shorter in Type 1 diabetes patients.

The sequence was collected from a man younger than 35 with type 1 diabetes. V usage is TRBV7-8 and J usage is TRBJ1-1; maybe TRBD1 (6 bases). The sequenced material came from naive CD4+ T cells from blood. In DNA form, the CDR3 reads TGTGCCAGCAGCCGGCGAGGGGGTCCCACTGAAGCTTTCTTT. Translating it yields CASSRRGGPTEAFF.